Sequencing of this T cell receptor (beta chain) was carried out in a study of CD8 T cells in ankylosing spondylitis. Note on this clonotype: Its antigen remains unidentified.

The CDR3 contains 16 residues. Losses at the gene ends were 6 bases for V and 8 bases for J; bases not matched to a gene: 16. CDR1 is MNHNS and CDR2 is SASEGT in the germline V gene. Study outcomes and limitations: Disease-linked clones were found to be CD8+ and relatively rare in peripheral blood. One TCR beta motif, made up of several highly homologous variants, appeared characteristic of ankylosing spondylitis blood.

TCRdb processed the 5' RACE reads anew with MiXCR; each CDR3 protein has one entry. The sample carries 300,000 to 400,000 distinct CDR3 sequences, 20% to 25% recorded once. The chain uses TRBV6-1 and TRBJ2-1, with 7 nucleotides matching TRBD2. This TCR came from a male donor with ankylosing spondylitis. Input material: blood, either unsorted or a sorted T cell fraction (not recorded which). The CDR3 sequence: CASSWGGLSLGDEQFF. CDR3 nucleotides: TGTGCCAGCAGCTGGGGAGGGCTATCTCTCGGAGATGAGCAGTTCTTC.